These T cell receptor beta chains were read from a single sample in a study of blood T cells in healthy people across ages. MiXCR was run by TCRdb on the 5' RACE reads, yielding one entry per CDR3 protein. The table shows 1 million to 1.2 million distinct CDR3 sequences, with approximately 38% occurring only once. The sequencing sample was made of blood. These receptor sequences come from a man younger than 30 in good health. The CDR3 runs from the conserved cysteine through the conserved F or W. The D gene is left open where the match is weak. Size is omitted from some rows. Given values are once, few, many or a class for expanded clones.

D | J | V | size | CDR3 | DNA
. | TRBJ2-5 | TRBV29-1 | . | CSVVNLRVGYF | TGCAGCGTTGTAAACCTAAGGGTCGGGTACTTC
TRBD1 | TRBJ2-3 | TRBV4-3 | . | CASSQVQGAPTDTQYF | TGCGCCAGCAGCCAAGTACAGGGGGCGCCCACAGATACGCAGTATTTT
TRBD1 | TRBJ2-3 | TRBV7-2 | . | CASSQTGVGTDTQYF | TGTGCCAGCAGCCAGACAGGGGTTGGAACAGATACGCAGTATTTT
TRBD2 | TRBJ2-1 | TRBV6-2/TRBV6-3 | . | CASSRGLDYEQFF | TGTGCCAGCAGTAGGGGACTAGACTACGAGCAGTTCTTC
. | TRBJ1-6 | TRBV28 | . | CASKQLRSYNSPLHF | TGTGCCAGCAAGCAACTGCGCTCCTATAATTCACCCCTCCACTTT
. | TRBJ2-3 | TRBV20-1 | few | CSARAPYNTDTQYF | TGCAGTGCTAGGGCTCCATATAACACAGATACGCAGTATTTT
. | TRBJ1-2 | TRBV21-1 | . | CASWGSHSGYTF | TGTGCCAGCTGGGGGAGTCACTCTGGCTACACCTTC
. | TRBJ1-2 | TRBV7-2 | . | CASSPAGGRYYYGYTF | TGTGCCAGCAGCCCCGCTGGAGGACGGTATTACTATGGCTACACCTTC
. | TRBJ1-1 | TRBV7-2 | . | CASSPFAGTEMNTEAFF | TGTGCCAGCAGCCCTTTTGCGGGGACGGAGATGAACACTGAAGCTTTCTTT
. | TRBJ1-2 | TRBV20-1 | . | CSAREVGSHGYTF | TGCAGTGCTAGAGAAGTAGGCAGCCATGGCTACACCTTC
TRBD1 | TRBJ1-6 | TRBV10-3 | few | CAIGSRQGGNSPLHF | TGTGCCATCGGTTCGAGACAGGGCGGAAATTCACCCCTCCACTTT
. | TRBJ1-6 | TRBV7-3 | . | CASSLMGSYNSPLHF | TGTGCCAGCAGCTTAATGGGCTCCTATAATTCACCCCTCCACTTT